This T cell receptor beta chain was recorded in a study of T-cell reconstitution after alpha-beta-depleted transplantation in children. This clonotype has a count of ten or more. Construction of the TCRbeta library involved unique molecular identifiers. TCRdb reprocessed the PCR reads with MiXCR, giving one entry per CDR3 protein. The table records fewer than 90,000 distinct CDR3 sequences, about 7.3% of them present only once. CDR1 is LGHDT, CDR2 YNNKEL, per germline (reference sequence). V lost 4 bases and J lost 1, with 10 bases in between. The CDR3 runs to 14 residues. Sequencing used PBMCs from the stem cell graft donor, obtained from the stem cell graft. This sequence joins TRBV3-1 and TRBJ1-1, with D unclear. This sequence was found in a human donor who donated a stem cell graft to a child with acute lymphoblastic leukemia. CDR3 DNA: TGTGCCAGCAGCCCCCTTGGGCGGAACACTGAAGCTTTCTTT. Translated, it gives CASSPLGRNTEAFF.